One sample yielded the 10 T cell receptor beta chains listed below, sequenced in a study of response to subunit inactivated influenza vaccine. TCRdb itself ran the RT-PCR reads through MiXCR, one entry per CDR3 protein. The sample carries 800,000 or so distinct CDR3 sequences, about 20% recorded once. The input for sequencing was PBMCs from blood, taken less than 6 days after vaccination. The receptors come from a man in his fifties or sixties who received an inactivated influenza vaccine.

The rearrangement uses TRBV4-3 and TRBJ2-1, with D tentatively TRBD2 (6 bases). The CDR3 has 15 amino acids. Trimming pared 0 bases from V and 8 bases from J, leaving 14 bases between. From germline, CDR1 is LGHNA and CDR2 YSLEER. The CDR3 nucleotides are TGCGCCAGCAGCCAAGATAGGCGGAGGGGCGATGAGCAGTTCTTC. Protein: CASSQDRRRGDEQFF.

This sequence joins TRBV7-8 and TRBJ2-1; 7 bases are shared with TRBD2. With 5 bases clipped from V and 5 bases from J, the junction kept 6 bases outside the gene matches. The CDR3 totals 14 residues. Germline lookup yields CDR1 SGHVS and CDR2 FQNEAQ. In DNA, the CDR3 is TGTGCCAGCAGCCCTAGGACTAGGAACAATGAGCAGTTCTTC. Protein sequence: CASSPRTRNNEQFF.

V gene TRBV9 combines with J gene TRBJ2-1, with D perhaps matching TRBD2 (7 bases). V was pared by 3 bases and J by 4 bases, with 20 bases between. Germline CDR1 SGDLS, CDR2 YYNGEE. The CDR3 has 17 amino acids. CDR3 in DNA: TGTGCCAGCAGCGGGACAGCCTGGCGGGGGCTTTACAATGAGCAGTTCTTC. Amino acids: CASSGTAWRGLYNEQFF.

This clonotype has only a few counts. This sequence joins TRBV19 and TRBJ2-2, with 8 bases fitting TRBD2. The CDR3 consists of 15 residues. V dropped 4 bases and J dropped 1; count of bases not matched to a gene: 2. Germline V gene data show CDR1 as LNHDA and CDR2 as SQIVND (reference sequence). The CDR3 loop is CASSKLAVNTGELFF. The CDR3 DNA reads TGTGCCAGTAGTAAACTAGCGGTGAACACCGGGGAGCTGTTTTTT.

CDR3 in DNA: TGTGCCAGCAGCTTACCGGGACGGGAATACATGAACACTGAAGCTTTCTTT. It yields the protein CASSLPGREYMNTEAFF. The J gene is TRBJ1-1, the V gene TRBV7-6; possible D gene TRBD1, 5 bases. The CDR3 totals 17 residues. CDR1 and CDR2 from the germline V gene are SGHVS and FNYEAQ. V was trimmed by 2 bases and J by 0 bases, leaving 16 bases between them.

The rearrangement uses TRBV4-3 and TRBJ2-2; no clear D gene. V was clipped by 4 bases and J by 0 bases, with 15 bases between them. Germline CDR1 is LGHNA and CDR2 is YSLEER. There are 17 residues in the CDR3. The chain's CDR3 is CASSPLPAGPNTGELFF. CDR3 DNA sequence: TGCGCCAGCAGCCCATTGCCCGCTGGCCCGAACACCGGGGAGCTGTTTTTT.

This clonotype appeared a few times. This chain uses TRBV29-1 with TRBJ2-1, with 15 bases fitting TRBD2. Unmatched junction bases numbered 13, after V lost 6 bases and J lost 7 bases. Germline V gene lookup returns CDR1 SQVTM and CDR2 ANQGSEA. There are 17 residues in the CDR3. DNA for the CDR3: TGCAGCGTGGGGACTAGCGGGGGGTCCTTCGGAGGTAATGAGCAGTTCTTC. It codes for CSVGTSGGSFGGNEQFF.

This clonotype was counted only a few times. The chain is built from TRBV7-9 and TRBJ1-4; 8 bases agree with TRBD1. CDR3 size: 16 residues. With 5 bases clipped from V and 2 bases from J, the junction kept 7 bases outside the gene matches. Germline-derived CDR1 and CDR2 are SEHNR and FQNEAQ (reference sequence). The CDR3 DNA reads as TGTGCCAGCAGCCACGACAGGGGACAGACTAATGAAAAACTGTTTTTT. Protein: CASSHDRGQTNEKLFF. The full variable domain, its missing parts supplied by reference TRBV7-9 and TRBJ1-4, is DTGVSQNPRHKITKRGQNVTFRCDPISEHNRLYWYRQTLGQGPEFLTYFQNEAQLEKSRLLSDRFSAERPKGSFSTLEIQRTEQGDSAMYLCASSHDRGQTNEKLFFGSGTQLSVL.

This clonotype was seen a handful of times. The DNA for the CDR3 is TGTGCCATCAGTGAGTCGCCACAGGGAAATTCACCCCTCCACTTT. This translates into CAISESPQGNSPLHF. The J gene is TRBJ1-6, the V gene TRBV10-3; D perhaps matches TRBD1 (6 bases). Germline assignment: CDR1 ENHRY and CDR2 SYGVKD. V lost 0 bases to trimming and J lost 7 bases, with 10 bases between them. The CDR3 has 15 residues.

This clonotype has more than one count but fewer than ten. V gene TRBV11-2 combines with J gene TRBJ2-3, with 11 bases matching TRBD1. Germline loops: CDR1 SGHAT, CDR2 FQNNGV. V lost 1 base to trimming and J lost 7 bases; unmatched junction nucleotides: 7. The CDR3 contains 16 residues. The CDR3 region has the DNA TGTGCCAGCAGCTTAGCTTGGGACAGGGGGATCAATACGCAGTATTTT. Its protein is CASSLAWDRGINTQYF.